Listed below are T cell receptor beta chains from one sample, sequenced in a study of T cell repertoires in cytomegalovirus infection. Via MiXCR, TCRdb re-called the reads, giving one row per CDR3 protein. In the table there are approximately 470,000 distinct CDR3 sequences, approximately 40% of which are singletons. These TCRs are of unknown antigen specificity. The sequencing used cultured PBMCs, collected from culture after CMV antigen stimulation. The receptors were sampled from a human donor in good health (CMV status not recorded). Some clones in this sample may be carry-over from other donors' samples. Both conserved end residues are part of each CDR3. D genes are given only for firm matches. Clone size is not always given. Where it is, it says once, few, many or a class for expanded clones.

D gene: TRBD1
J gene: TRBJ1-1
CDR3 length: 13
V gene: TRBV7-6
clone size: .
CDR3 protein: CASSLGTGGEAFF
CDR3 DNA: TGTGCCAGCAGCTTAGGGACAGGAGGTGAAGCTTTCTTT

D gene: TRBD2
J gene: TRBJ2-1
CDR3 length: 14
V gene: TRBV4-3
clone size: .
CDR3 protein: CASSPRSGNHEQFF
CDR3 DNA: TGCGCCAGCAGCCCAAGGAGCGGGAACCATGAGCAGTTCTTC

D gene: .
J gene: TRBJ2-1
CDR3 length: 14
V gene: TRBV12-3/TRBV12-4
clone size: .
CDR3 protein: CASSLASPWNEQFF
CDR3 DNA: TGTGCCAGCAGTTTGGCATCCCCATGGAATGAGCAGTTCTTC

D gene: .
J gene: TRBJ2-7
CDR3 length: 14
V gene: TRBV25-1
clone size: .
CDR3 protein: CASTHGTPTVEQYF
CDR3 DNA: TGTGCCAGCACCCACGGGACACCTACTGTAGAGCAGTACTTC

D gene: .
J gene: TRBJ2-3
CDR3 length: 17
V gene: TRBV20-1
clone size: .
CDR3 protein: CSARDDRRKAYTDTQYF
CDR3 DNA: TGCAGTGCTAGAGATGACCGGCGAAAAGCGTATACAGATACGCAGTATTTT

D gene: .
J gene: TRBJ2-3
CDR3 length: 17
V gene: TRBV4-1
clone size: .
CDR3 protein: CASSPGGDSGWGDTQYF
CDR3 DNA: TGCGCCAGCAGCCCCGGGGGAGACAGCGGATGGGGGGATACGCAGTATTTT

D gene: TRBD2
J gene: TRBJ2-5
CDR3 length: 15
V gene: TRBV20-1
clone size: few
CDR3 protein: CSARNPAGTQETQYF
CDR3 DNA: TGCAGTGCTAGAAATCCAGCGGGGACTCAAGAGACCCAGTACTTC

D gene: TRBD1
J gene: TRBJ1-2
CDR3 length: 19
V gene: TRBV7-9
clone size: .
CDR3 protein: CASSPRSGQGKGEVLGYTF
CDR3 DNA: TGTGCCAGCAGCCCCAGATCGGGACAGGGGAAGGGAGAGGTTCTTGGCTACACCTTC

D gene: TRBD2
J gene: TRBJ2-7
CDR3 length: 15
V gene: TRBV7-2
clone size: .
CDR3 protein: CASSSRFGGGVEQYF
CDR3 DNA: TGTGCCAGCAGCTCCCGCTTCGGCGGGGGGGTCGAGCAGTACTTC

D gene: .
J gene: TRBJ2-7
CDR3 length: 15
V gene: TRBV7-9
clone size: .
CDR3 protein: CASSPGLMGGYEQYF
CDR3 DNA: TGTGCCAGCAGCCCTGGCCTGATGGGAGGTTACGAGCAGTACTTC

D gene: TRBD1
J gene: TRBJ2-2
CDR3 length: 18
V gene: TRBV11-3
clone size: few
CDR3 protein: CASSFHPQGAQMTGELFF
CDR3 DNA: TGTGCCAGCAGCTTCCATCCCCAGGGGGCGCAGATGACCGGGGAGCTGTTTTTT

D gene: TRBD2
J gene: TRBJ2-7
CDR3 length: 13
V gene: TRBV15
clone size: .
CDR3 protein: CATSSGLAGVTDF
CDR3 DNA: TGTGCCACCAGCAGTGGACTAGCGGGAGTTACCGACTTC

D gene: .
J gene: TRBJ2-3
CDR3 length: 14
V gene: TRBV6-1
clone size: few
CDR3 protein: CASSELVATDTQYF
CDR3 DNA: TGTGCCAGCAGTGAATTGGTCGCCACAGATACGCAGTATTTT

D gene: .
J gene: TRBJ2-2
CDR3 length: 14
V gene: TRBV11-2
clone size: few
CDR3 protein: CASSLVAGAGELFF
CDR3 DNA: TGTGCCAGCAGCTTAGTGGCGGGCGCCGGGGAGCTGTTTTTT

D gene: .
J gene: TRBJ2-7
CDR3 length: 14
V gene: TRBV29-1
clone size: .
CDR3 protein: CSVLGGGRPYEQYF
CDR3 DNA: TGCAGCGTTTTAGGGGGAGGGCGACCCTACGAGCAGTACTTC

D gene: .
J gene: TRBJ2-6
CDR3 length: 13
V gene: TRBV12-3/TRBV12-4
clone size: few
CDR3 protein: CASIGSGANVLTF
CDR3 DNA: TGTGCCAGCATCGGCTCTGGGGCCAACGTCCTGACTTTC

D gene: TRBD1
J gene: TRBJ1-2
CDR3 length: 14
V gene: TRBV19
clone size: .
CDR3 protein: CASSGRDRAYGYTF
CDR3 DNA: TGTGCCAGTAGTGGCCGGGACAGGGCCTATGGCTACACCTTC

D gene: TRBD2
J gene: TRBJ2-1
CDR3 length: 18
V gene: TRBV7-9
clone size: few
CDR3 protein: CASSAWTSVFSESNEQFF
CDR3 DNA: TGTGCCAGCAGCGCCTGGACTAGCGTATTCTCCGAATCCAATGAGCAGTTCTTC

D gene: .
J gene: TRBJ2-7
CDR3 length: 14
V gene: TRBV6-2/TRBV6-3
clone size: .
CDR3 protein: CASSYSLNSYEQYF
CDR3 DNA: TGTGCCAGCAGTTACTCGTTAAACTCCTACGAGCAGTACTTC

D gene: .
J gene: TRBJ2-2
CDR3 length: 17
V gene: TRBV9
clone size: .
CDR3 protein: CASSVASLAEETGELFF
CDR3 DNA: TGTGCCAGCAGCGTAGCTAGCCTAGCTGAAGAGACCGGGGAGCTGTTTTTT